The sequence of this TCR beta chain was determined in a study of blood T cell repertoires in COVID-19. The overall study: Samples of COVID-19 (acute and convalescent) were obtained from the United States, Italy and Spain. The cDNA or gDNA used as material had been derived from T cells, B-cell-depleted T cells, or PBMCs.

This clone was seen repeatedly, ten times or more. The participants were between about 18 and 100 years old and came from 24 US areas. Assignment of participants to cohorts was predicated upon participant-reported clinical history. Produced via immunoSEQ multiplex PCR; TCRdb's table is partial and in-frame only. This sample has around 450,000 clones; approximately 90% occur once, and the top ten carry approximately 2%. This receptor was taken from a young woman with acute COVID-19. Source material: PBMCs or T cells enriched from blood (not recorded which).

The CDR3 DNA follows: TGTGCCAGCAGCTTAGCGAGGGCTAGCGGGAGTGATAATGAGCAGTTCTTC. Protein product: CASSLARASGSDNEQFF. V is TRBV7-6 and J is TRBJ2-1; TRBD2 agrees at 10 bases. The CDR3 is made up of 17 amino acids. Per germline, CDR1 SGHVS and CDR2 FNYEAQ. V shed 0 bases, J shed 7 bases, and the junction held 9 bases outside the gene matches.